This T cell receptor beta chain stems from a study of blood T cell repertoires in COVID-19 (dated by TCRdb to 2018 to 2021). For context, the study as a whole: Samples covering the acute and convalescent phases of COVID-19 were provided by collaborators in the United States, Italy and Spain. The material from the prospective study consisted of cDNA or gDNA derived from T cells, B-cell-depleted T cells, or PBMCs. Subjects who had been exposed to COVID-19, were actively infected with it, or had recovered from it provided the deeply sampled blood TCRbeta repertoires that made up the dataset. The repertoires were released in a freely available public database meant as a resource for research on the immune response to SARS-CoV-2. Samples were obtained from the ongoing ImmuneRACE study (first 160 participants) and from over a thousand subjects provided by 6 global collaborators. A de-identified subject ID, COVID-19 status, age in years and sex were almost always included in the sample metadata. Where available, HLA class I and class II types were taken from metadata supplied by the sample provider and were not determined by assay-based typing. The paper as a whole reports these results and caveats: The amount of clinical and demographic metadata varied by source and participant and was provided uncurated.

The collaborating institutions used their own protocols to collect whole blood in K2EDTA tubes. Collaborator samples were shipped for TCRbeta analysis as frozen whole blood, isolated PBMCs, or DNA extracted from either sample type. Of note for this clone: What this receptor recognizes is not known. Within one base of it there is no much larger clone, and no base qualities were kept.

TCRbeta CDR3 regions were amplified from genomic DNA using the immunoSEQ Assay, a bias-controlled multiplex PCR. The source study handled its data this way. Nucleated cell counts per sample were estimated from amplification of reference gene primers within the assay. Sequence reads were collapsed and filtered to measure the absolute abundance of every unique TCRbeta CDR3 rearrangement. For each sample, productive Simpson clonality was calculated as the square root of Simpson's diversity index across productive rearrangements. TCRdb carries this immuneACCESS record with in-frame sequences only. Its versions omit some clonotypes, under half of them owing to an unresolved V gene in the studies checked, with the rest unexplained. D and trimming were read from the DNA, whereas the V and J calls and clone size are those reported in that table. The sample table records 80,000 to 95,000 clones; about 71% of these occur just once. Clones ranked in the top ten supply around 4.2% of the sample.

CDR1 and CDR2 (SQVTM, ANQGSEA) derive from the germline V gene. Cut back by 7 bases and 4 bases, the V and J ends lie 13 bases apart. The CDR3 contains 13 residues, cysteine and phenylalanine counted. The CDR3 DNA has 39 bases and is translated from base 1. Sequencing input: peripheral blood. The clonotype was recovered from a woman aged 45-60 years with acute or convalescent COVID-19. The V gene is TRBV29-1 and the J gene is TRBJ2-2, with TRBD2 tentatively as D gene (7 bases match). The base sequence is TGCAGCGCTGGGGGGGCGGGCACCGGGGAGCTGTTTTTT. This yields the protein CSAGGAGTGELFF.